The clone carrying this T cell receptor (beta chain) has more than one count but fewer than ten. Its antigen is currently unknown. Donors each provided ten milliliters of peripheral blood. CDR3 size: 14 residues. Germline-derived CDR1 and CDR2 are ENHRY and SYGVKD. The V and J ends lost 10 bases and 4 bases respectively, with 17 bases between them. This specimen comes from a study of blood T cells in healthy people across ages. Study results and caveats: In older individuals, TCR beta diversity per million T cells was lower, falling roughly linearly with age.

A sample-barcoded 5' primer and a J-beta primer mix were used in a second PCR of roughly 7 to 12 cycles. Researchers report that a template-switch adaptor with 12 random nucleotides tagged each cDNA molecule. TCRdb reprocessed the 5' RACE reads with MiXCR, giving one entry per CDR3 protein. The sample gives about 1.6 million distinct CDR3 sequences, almost 35% of which show up once; about 10% is in the top ten. The sequence was obtained from a woman aged 25 to 39 in good health. The specimen sequenced was blood. The V gene is TRBV10-3, the J gene TRBJ1-5; D possibly corresponds to TRBD1 (5 bases). DNA for the CDR3: TGTGCCACAGGACAAGGCATGAGTAATCAGCCCCAGCATTTT. Its protein is CATGQGMSNQPQHF.